These 32 T cell receptor beta chains were sequenced from one sample in a study of T cell responses to AZD1222 COVID-19 vaccine. TCRdb's table, derived via immunoSEQ multiplex PCR, lists solely in-frame clones and lacks some. The sample shows fewer than 110,000 clones, 70% to 90% of them seen only once. The sample was peripheral blood, taken 28 days after the second AZD1222 dose. The source is an adult who received the AZD1222 COVID-19 vaccine.

CDR3: CASSLSPAAYEQYF. The CDR3 DNA follows: TGTGCCAGCAGCTTAAGCCCCGCAGCCTACGAGCAGTACTTC. This chain uses TRBV7-2 with TRBJ2-7; the D is unclear. Trimming cost V 2 bases and J 2 bases, with 10 bases left between them. This CDR3 is built from 14 residues. Germline V lookup: CDR1 SGHTA, CDR2 FQGNSA. Full variable domain (outside the CDR3, taken from reference TRBV7-2 and TRBJ2-7): GAGVSQSPSNKVTEKGKDVELRCDPISGHTALYWYRQSLGQGLEFLIYFQGNSAPDKSGLPSDRFSAERTGGSVSTLTIQRTQQEDSAVYLCASSLSPAAYEQYFGPGTRLTVT.

The V call is TRBV7-9, the J call TRBJ2-7; D remains unclear. Trimming took 2 bases from V and 2 from J, leaving 7 bases between them. Germline V gene data show CDR1 as SEHNR and CDR2 as FQNEAQ (reference sequence). There are 13 residues in the CDR3. The CDR3 loop is CASSLPGPYEQYF. DNA of the CDR3: TGTGCCAGCAGCTTACCCGGACCCTACGAGCAGTACTTC.

This clone was counted between two and nine times. The rearrangement uses TRBV30 and TRBJ1-6; no firm D call. The ends were cut back, 4 bases at V and 1 base at J, with 11 bases in the middle. From germline, CDR1 is GTSNPN and CDR2 SVGIG (reference sequence). CDR3 size: 15 residues. CDR3 sequence reads: CAWTEGRSYNSPLHF. In DNA form, the CDR3 reads TGTGCCTGGACCGAAGGGAGGTCCTATAATTCACCCCTCCACTTT. The variable domain in full, with the rest retrieved from reference TRBV30 and TRBJ1-6, is SQTIHQWPATLVQPVGSPLSLECTVEGTSNPNLYWYRQAAGRGLQLLFYSVGIGQISSEVPQNLSASRPQDRQFILSSKKLLLSDSGFYLCAWTEGRSYNSPLHFGNGTRLTVT.

This chain connects TRBV5-1 to TRBJ2-7, with TRBD2 as a possible D gene (7 bases). Germline values: CDR1 SGHRS, CDR2 YFSETQ. The CDR3 consists of 14 residues. The V end was cut by 2 bases, the J end by 3 bases, with 12 bases between. The CDR3 region has the DNA TGCGCCAGCAGCTTAGCGGGACAAAACTACGAGCAGTACTTC. Its protein is CASSLAGQNYEQYF.

The chain has TRBV6-1 and TRBJ1-2; D remains ambiguous. Germline lookup yields CDR1 MNHNS and CDR2 SASEGT. The length of the CDR3 is 12 residues. Trimming took off 3 bases at V and 0 bases at J, with 2 bases between the two ends. CDR3 nucleotide sequence: TGTGCCAGCAGTGACGCTAACTATGGCTACACCTTC. Encoded protein: CASSDANYGYTF.

This clone was counted only a few times. The rearrangement links TRBV27 to TRBJ1-5, with 7 bases fitting TRBD1. The J segment lost 2 bases and the V segment lost 7 bases, leaving 17 bases of the junction unmatched. The CDR3 covers 18 residues. Germline-derived CDR1 and CDR2 are MNHEY and SMNVEV (reference sequence). CDR3 in amino acids: CASNPIGVTGAGNQPQHF. CDR3 in DNA: TGTGCCAGCAATCCGATCGGCGTCACAGGGGCTGGCAATCAGCCCCAGCATTTT.

The chain combines TRBV5-1 with TRBJ2-3, with D perhaps being TRBD1 or TRBD2 (5 bases each). Germline V gene data show CDR1 as SGHRS and CDR2 as YFSETQ. The CDR3 consists of 14 residues. V was pared by 6 bases and J by 1 base, with 12 bases between. DNA for the CDR3: TGCGCCAGCACCTTCCGGGACCGCACAGATACGCAGTATTTT. This sequence encodes CASTFRDRTDTQYF.

The genes are TRBV2 and TRBJ1-5; D is unclear. Trimming removed 1 base from V and 3 bases from J, with 10 bases in between. The CDR3 length is 15 residues. Germline CDR1 SNHLY, CDR2 FYNNEI. The CDR3 coding sequence is TGTGCCAGCAGTGAAGGGACTCCCTACAATCAGCCCCAGCATTTT. It codes for CASSEGTPYNQPQHF.

This clone was found once. V is TRBV3-1 (or the pseudogene TRBV3-2) and J is TRBJ1-5; the D is unclear. Germline lookup yields CDR1 LGHDT and CDR2 YNNKEL (reference sequence). The CDR3 sequence is 17 residues long. V lost 1 base to trimming and J lost 5 bases, with 18 bases between them. CDR3 bases: TGTGCCAGCAGCCAAGCGTCGGCGGCAGGCCTCGATCAGCCCCAGCATTTT. Translated: CASSQASAAGLDQPQHF.

The V and J genes are TRBV19 and TRBJ1-3, with D unclear. The CDR3 is 16 amino acids. V was shortened by 6 bases and J by 0 bases, with 15 bases between the two germline ends. CDR1 and CDR2 from the germline V gene are LNHDA and SQIVND (reference sequence). CDR3 protein: CASSVPAASSGNTIYF. In DNA form, the CDR3 reads TGTGCCAGTAGCGTCCCCGCGGCGAGCTCTGGAAACACCATATATTTT.

The chain carries TRBV12-5 and TRBJ2-7; D unclear. The CDR3 loop spans 10 amino acids. V dropped 3 bases and J dropped 4 bases, with 1 base sitting between them. CDR1 is LGHNT, CDR2 FRNRAP, per germline. The CDR3 loop reads CASGFYEQYF. Here the CDR3 DNA reads TGTGCTAGTGGTTTTTACGAGCAGTACTTC.

The CDR3 region is CASSQGFMSTNEKLFF. Written as DNA, the CDR3 is TGCGCCAGCAGCCAGGGGTTTATGTCCACTAATGAAAAACTGTTTTTT. V gene TRBV4-1 combines with J gene TRBJ1-4; D is undetermined. Trimming pared 3 bases from V and 2 bases from J, leaving 13 bases between. Germline V gives CDR1 MGHRA, CDR2 YSYEKL. This CDR3 region has 16 residues.

The V call is TRBV18, the J call TRBJ1-1; TRBD1 matches 9 bases. The V and J ends lost 1 base and 3 bases, in that order; junction bases with no gene match: 9. Germline values: CDR1 KGHSH, CDR2 LQKENI. The CDR3 is made up of 17 amino acids. DNA of the CDR3: TGTGCCAGCTCACCACTCTCCGGGACAGGGATAGACACTGAAGCTTTCTTT. It yields the protein CASSPLSGTGIDTEAFF.

The V gene is TRBV5-1, the J gene TRBJ2-1; the match to TRBD1 covers 10 bases. The CDR3 length is 15 residues. Germline CDR1 SGHRS, CDR2 YFSETQ. The trim removed 2 bases at V and 2 bases at J, leaving 1 base unmatched. The CDR3 sequence: CASSFGTGAYNEQFF. DNA of the CDR3: TGCGCCAGCAGCTTCGGGACAGGGGCCTACAATGAGCAGTTCTTC. The complete variable domain, with remaining parts taken from reference TRBV5-1 and TRBJ2-1, reads KAGVTQTPRYLIKTRGQQVTLSCSPISGHRSVSWYQQTPGQGLQFLFEYFSETQRNKGNFPGRFSGRQFSNSRSEMNVSTLELGDSALYLCASSFGTGAYNEQFFGPGTRLTVL.

This sequence joins TRBV6-1 and TRBJ1-5, with D unresolved. Trimming shortened V by 2 bases and J by 2 bases, and 10 bases separated the two germline ends. Germline V lookup: CDR1 MNHNS, CDR2 SASEGT. The CDR3 has 15 amino acids. The CDR3 sequence is CASSEMGGGNQPQHF. Written as DNA, the CDR3 is TGTGCCAGCAGTGAAATGGGTGGGGGCAATCAGCCCCAGCATTTT.

The genes are TRBV5-6 and TRBJ2-1, with unresolved D. Deletions cut 0 bases from V and 0 bases from J, with 10 bases between. Germline V CDR1 and CDR2: SGHDT, YYEEEE. The CDR3 sequence is 16 residues long. Here the CDR3 reads CASSLGPTSSYNEQFF. The CDR3 DNA is TGTGCCAGCAGCTTGGGACCGACGAGCTCCTACAATGAGCAGTTCTTC.

V is TRBV11-1 and J is TRBJ2-7; no clear D. Trimming took off 5 bases at V and 6 bases at J, with 17 bases between the two ends. Germline CDR1 is SGHAT and CDR2 is FQDESV (reference sequence). This CDR3 is 14 amino acids long. The CDR3 is CASSLEDFSGEQYF. CDR3 nucleotides: TGTGCCAGCAGCCTAGAGGATTTCTCGGGCGAGCAGTACTTC.

This clone was observed a single time. The chain uses TRBV9 and TRBJ2-7; 10 nucleotides line up with TRBD1. V shed 2 bases and J 5 bases; nucleotides not matched to a gene: 7. The CDR3 is 15 amino acids. The germline V gene encodes CDR1 SGDLS and CDR2 YYNGEE. CDR3 in amino acids: CASSVFDRGPDEQYF. CDR3 DNA sequence: TGTGCCAGCAGCGTCTTCGACAGGGGGCCTGACGAGCAGTACTTC.

J is TRBJ1-1 and V is TRBV21-1; TRBD1 was called by the table and not checked on the DNA. TRBV21-1 is a listed pseudogene. The CDR3 consists of 16 residues. The CDR3 coding sequence is TGTGCCAGCAGCAAAAACTACAGGGGGATGAACACTGAAGCTTTCTTT. Amino acid sequence: CASSKNYRGMNTEAFF.

This clone showed up just once. The genes are TRBV23-1 and TRBJ1-1; D is possibly TRBD1 (6 bases). TRBV23-1 counts as an open reading frame of uncertain function. V was cut by 8 bases and J by 4 bases, with 17 bases left in between. This CDR3 has 14 residues. CDR3 in DNA: TGCGCCAGCCCGAGGGGGGGAGGTGGCACTGAAGCTTTCTTT. Protein product: CASPRGGGGTEAFF.

V is TRBV28 and J is TRBJ2-1, with 8 bases that match TRBD2. V lost 4 bases and J lost 4; bases outside the gene matches: 6. Germline CDR1 MDHEN, CDR2 SYDVKM. The CDR3 runs 15 residues. The CDR3 DNA sequence: TGTGCCAGCAGTTCCGGGGGGGGAGGATACAATGAGCAGTTCTTC. Amino acid sequence: CASSSGGGGYNEQFF.

The V gene is TRBV25-1, the J gene TRBJ2-5, with a tentative D call TRBD2 (6 bases). The CDR3 loop spans 13 amino acids. Germline V gene data show CDR1 as MGHDK and CDR2 as SYGVNS. V shed 8 bases and J shed 3 bases, with 13 bases lying between them. The CDR3 nucleotides read TGTGCCAGCGCGGAATCGGGGGAAGAGACCCAGTACTTC. Residues: CASAESGEETQYF.

This chain connects TRBV6-6 to TRBJ1-2; TRBD1 matches 12 bases. The ends lost 5 bases at V and 6 bases at J; junction bases unmatched: 13. Germline V CDR1 and CDR2: MNHNY, SVGAGI (reference sequence). The length of the CDR3 is 17 residues. The CDR3 loop reads CASSRPGTGGYPDGYTF. CDR3 bases: TGTGCCAGCAGTCGCCCCGGGACAGGGGGCTATCCGGATGGCTACACCTTC.

The V gene is TRBV2, the J gene TRBJ2-7, with D possibly TRBD1 on 5 matching bases. Germline CDR1 reads SNHLY; CDR2 reads FYNNEI. CDR3 length: 17 amino acids. V was shortened by 3 bases and J by 0 bases, with 18 bases between the two germline ends. The CDR3 bases are TGTGCCAGCAGTGAGGGGTTTTTAAGGGGCCCCTCCTACGAGCAGTACTTC. It is translated as CASSEGFLRGPSYEQYF.

The genes are TRBV10-3 and TRBJ1-1, with D perhaps matching TRBD1 (5 bases). CDR3 length: 13 residues. V lost 8 bases to trimming and J lost 0 bases, with 10 bases between them. The V gene's germline CDR1 is ENHRY and CDR2 SYGVKD. The CDR3 region is CAIRQGLNTEAFF. The CDR3 DNA is TGTGCCATCCGGCAGGGATTGAACACTGAAGCTTTCTTT.

The DNA for the CDR3 is TGCAGCGTCGCAGACCGGGACAGGGGGGCCTATGGCTACACCTTC. This gives the protein CSVADRDRGAYGYTF. The chain is built from TRBV29-1 and TRBJ1-2; 11 positions agree with TRBD1. Germline CDR1 reads SQVTM; CDR2 reads ANQGSEA. CDR3 length: 15 residues. The trim removed 6 bases at V and 4 bases at J, leaving 10 bases unmatched.

The CDR3 is CASSNRDSGNTIYF. In nucleotides, the CDR3 is TGTGCCAGCAGTAACCGGGACTCTGGAAACACCATATATTTT. The chain has TRBV2 and TRBJ1-3; no reliable D call. This CDR3 comprises 14 residues. Per germline, CDR1 SNHLY and CDR2 FYNNEI. Between the trimmed V and J ends, which lost 5 bases and 0 bases, there was a span of 8 bases. Supplemented by reference TRBV2 and TRBJ1-3, the full variable domain reads EPEVTQTPSHQVTQMGQEVILRCVPISNHLYFYWYRQILGQKVEFLVSFYNNEISEKSEIFDDQFSVERPDGSNFTLKIRSTKLEDSAMYFCASSNRDSGNTIYFGEGSWLTVV.

V is TRBV7-9 and J is TRBJ2-7; TRBD1 or TRBD2 may be the D gene (5 bases each). Per the germline V gene, CDR1 is SEHNR and CDR2 is FQNEAQ (reference sequence). Trimming shortened V by 0 bases and J by 2 bases, and 14 bases separated the two germline ends. The CDR3 contains 16 residues. CDR3 in DNA: TGTGCCAGCAGCTTAGCGGACGGGGCACGGACCTACGAGCAGTACTTC. Residues: CASSLADGARTYEQYF.

The chain links TRBV28 to TRBJ2-7; 12 bases line up with TRBD2. Germline V gene lookup returns CDR1 MDHEN and CDR2 SYDVKM. The J segment lost 2 bases and the V segment lost 1 base, leaving 0 bases of the junction unmatched. The CDR3 is 15 residues long. The CDR3 reads CASSLSSGRAYEQYF. The CDR3 DNA reads as TGTGCCAGCAGTTTATCTAGCGGGAGGGCCTACGAGCAGTACTTC.

CDR3 nucleotide sequence: TGTGCCAGCTCACCAGTTAGAGTTCCCTATGGCTACACCTTC. Translated: CASSPVRVPYGYTF. V usage is TRBV18 and J usage is TRBJ1-2; D ambiguous. The CDR3 has 14 residues. Trimming pared 2 bases from V and 4 bases from J, leaving 11 bases between. Germline V gene data show CDR1 as KGHSH and CDR2 as LQKENI.

The chain couples TRBV4-1 to TRBJ1-4; D not certain. The V and J ends lost 1 base and 8 bases respectively, with 11 bases between them. The CDR3 runs to 14 residues. The germline CDR1 and CDR2 sequences are MGHRA and YSYEKL. The chain's CDR3 is CASSQALPGEKLFF. CDR3 DNA sequence: TGCGCCAGCAGCCAAGCCCTCCCGGGGGAAAAACTGTTTTTT.

The chain joins TRBV7-2 to TRBJ2-3; 13 bases agree with TRBD2. Trimming at V came to 5 bases and at J to 4 bases, leaving 9 bases not matched to a gene. This CDR3 has 17 residues. In germline, CDR1 is SGHTA, CDR2 FQGNSA. The CDR3 sequence: CASSPTGTSGASDTQYF. The CDR3 DNA follows: TGTGCCAGCAGCCCCACCGGGACTAGCGGGGCCTCAGATACGCAGTATTTT. The full variable domain, completed using reference TRBV7-2 and TRBJ2-3, is GAGVSQSPSNKVTEKGKDVELRCDPISGHTALYWYRQSLGQGLEFLIYFQGNSAPDKSGLPSDRFSAERTGGSVSTLTIQRTQQEDSAVYLCASSPTGTSGASDTQYFGPGTRLTVL.